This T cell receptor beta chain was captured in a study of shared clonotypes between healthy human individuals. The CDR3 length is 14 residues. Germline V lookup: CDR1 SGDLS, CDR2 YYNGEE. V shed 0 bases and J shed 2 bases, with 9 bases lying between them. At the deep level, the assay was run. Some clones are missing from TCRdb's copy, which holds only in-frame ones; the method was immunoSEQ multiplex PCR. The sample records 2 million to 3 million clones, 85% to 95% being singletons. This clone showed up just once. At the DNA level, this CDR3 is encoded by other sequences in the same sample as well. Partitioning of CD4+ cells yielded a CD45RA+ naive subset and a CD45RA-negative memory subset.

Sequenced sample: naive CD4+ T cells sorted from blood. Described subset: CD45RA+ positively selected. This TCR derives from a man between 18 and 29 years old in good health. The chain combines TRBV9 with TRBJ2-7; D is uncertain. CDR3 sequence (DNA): TGTGCCAGCAGCGTAGAATTAGGAACCTACGAGCAGTACTTC. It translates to CASSVELGTYEQYF.